This TCR beta chain was sequenced in a study of T-cell memory formation after mild COVID-19 listed by TCRdb under 2021. A note on the overall study: TCR sequence clusters from the two donors were found to be largely donor specific. Longitudinal TCRalpha and TCRbeta repertoire sequencing tracked T-cell clones expanding and contracting after mild COVID-19 in a couple of donors. The cohort was made up of two young adult volunteers, one female and one male, who were previously healthy.

This clonotype came up many times. There is no known antigen for this receptor. Per-nucleotide qualities are absent, and no much larger clonotype sits a single base away. Study-wide findings and limitations: The detection of some responding clones in pre-infection memory suggests that pre-existing cross-reactive memory T cells joined the SARS-CoV-2 response. Only a couple of mild cases were covered in the study, and larger cohorts including severe cases with pre-infection samples were considered necessary. The second-wave clones that peaked on day 37 were not confirmed to be SARS-CoV-2 specific. Contracting CD4+ clones turned up mainly in the CM and EM memory subsets, whereas EMRA was where CD8+ clones were enriched. From day 15 to 85, contracting clones showed balanced CD4/CD8 phenotypes, whereas a second wave of clones that expanded from day 15 to 37 leaned towards CD4+.

Trimming removed 2 bases from V and 0 bases from J, leaving 4 bases between the germline ends. Its CDR3 holds 14 amino acids, cysteine through phenylalanine. Of the read, only the CDR3 DNA is kept; its 42 bases are in frame from base 1. PBMCs were isolated by Ficoll-Paque density gradient centrifugation. The run used an Illumina NovaSeq 6000. cDNA libraries for TCRalpha and TCRbeta were prepared by 5'RACE using constant-segment primers, with sample barcodes and unique molecular identifiers added. RNA was extracted from every sample with Trizol reagent. The libraries were amplified in two PCR steps, and the second step added a second sample barcode and Illumina TruSeq adapters. Sequencing of the libraries was done on an Illumina NovaSeq, producing 2 x 150 bp paired-end reads. The original methods were these. Reads were demultiplexed and collapsed into UMI-guided consensus sequences with migec v1.2.7. Using mixcr v2.1.11, UMI consensuses were aligned to TRA and TRB V and J templates and then assembled into clonotypes. A clonotype was counted as expanded or contracted only when both edgeR and NoisET called the clonotype significant, with the noise models trained on biological replicates. For edgeR calls, the cutoffs were a false discovery rate-adjusted p below 0.01 and a log2 fold-change threshold of 1. As an exploratory analysis of dynamics, max-normalized trajectories of the 1000 most abundant clonotypes were examined by PCA with hierarchical clustering. Separately sequenced CD4+ and CD8+ repertoires were used to assign a CD4 or CD8 phenotype to each responding clone. TCRdb cleaned the public reads at Q25 with fastp, built clones with MiXCR and kept in-frame beta chains. Here each entry gathers all rows of one CDR3 protein and keeps the most common genes and DNA. TCRdb's processing, not the study's, gives the V and J calls here. In this sample the table shows about 360,000 distinct CDR3 sequences, 13% to 15% of which occur a single time. The ten largest clones represent around a fifth of the sample.

Material for sequencing was PBMCs or a T cell subset sorted from them (not recorded which). The receptor was derived from a man between 18 and 29 years old who had mild COVID-19 (a few samples of this study predate the infection). The sample titles of this study are shuffled in the database, so cell type and time point are left out; the donor was told from shared clones. The chain uses TRBV12-3 or TRBV12-4 and TRBJ2-2, with no reliable assignment of the D segment. The DNA reads TGTGCCAGCAGTTTAAGGACGAACACCGGGGAGCTGTTTTTT. Protein translation: CASSLRTNTGELFF.